Below, 7 T cell receptor beta chains from the same sample are listed, as sequenced in a study of neurological immune-mediated disorders. TCRdb re-analysed the 5' RACE reads in MiXCR, keeping a single row per CDR3 protein. The sample records roughly 67,000 distinct CDR3 sequences, over 4% being singletons. Sequencing used PBMCs. The receptors come from a man aged 45-65 years with multiple sclerosis.

This clonotype showed up just a few times. The junction shows a germline mismatch at one end, possibly a read error. The V and J genes are TRBV29-1 and TRBJ1-5; TRBD1 might be the D (5 bases). Germline CDR1 reads SQVTM; CDR2 reads ANQGSEA. The CDR3 spans 11 residues. DNA of the CDR3: TGCAGCGTTGGAGGGGATCAGCCCCAGAATTTT. As protein: CSVGGDQPQNF.

This clonotype has a count of ten or more. The chain is built from TRBV5-1 and TRBJ2-3, with 7 bases matching TRBD1. The CDR3 is made up of 13 amino acids. Trimming at V came to 4 bases and at J to 5 bases, leaving 4 bases not matched to a gene. Germline V gene data show CDR1 as SGHRS and CDR2 as YFSETQ. In DNA form, the CDR3 reads TGCGCCAGCAGCGTAGACAGGGAAGATACGCAGTATTTT. It specifies CASSVDREDTQYF.

This clonotype was observed many times. V usage is TRBV5-1 and J usage is TRBJ2-3; the match to TRBD2 covers 14 bases. The J segment lost 8 bases and the V segment lost 4 bases, leaving 9 bases of the junction unmatched. The CDR3 covers 16 residues. The V gene's germline CDR1 is SGHRS and CDR2 YFSETQ. The CDR3 reads CASSPGTSGGQGTQYF. The CDR3 DNA reads as TGCGCCAGCAGCCCGGGGACTAGCGGGGGCCAAGGTACGCAGTATTTT.

In this sample, this clonotype turned up many times. This chain links TRBV7-2 with TRBJ2-3; TRBD2 matches at 8 bases. The CDR3 is made up of 15 amino acids. Trimming cost V 5 bases and J 0 bases; bases outside gene matches: 4. Germline V gene sequence: CDR1 SGHTA, CDR2 FQGNSA. The CDR3 DNA follows: TGTGCCAGCAGCCCTATAGCGGGAAGCACAGATACGCAGTATTTT. Amino acids: CASSPIAGSTDTQYF.

Only a few counts were recorded for this clonotype. This chain connects TRBV11-2 to TRBJ1-1; D is possibly TRBD1 (5 bases). From germline, CDR1 is SGHAT and CDR2 FQNNGV. V was clipped by 6 bases and J by 5 bases, with 16 bases between them. This CDR3 contains 14 residues. The CDR3 region is CASRIGGRETEAFF. CDR3 nucleotides: TGTGCCAGCAGAATTGGGGGGAGAGAAACTGAAGCTTTCTTT.

This chain uses TRBV20-1 with TRBJ1-5; 7 bases fit TRBD1. The CDR3 has 14 amino acids. J lost 7 bases, V lost 6 bases, and 12 bases had no gene match. Germline V gene data show CDR1 as DFQATT and CDR2 as SNEGSKA (reference sequence). Here the CDR3 reads CSAQTYRGSQPQHF. The CDR3 nucleotides are TGCAGTGCCCAGACTTACAGGGGTTCCCAGCCCCAGCATTTT.

In this sample, this clonotype turned up once. This could be a read error, since a much larger clone is one nucleotide away. The CDR3 spells CAPGGGTWDEQFF. CDR3 nucleotides: TGTGCCCCAGGGGGGGGGACATGGGATGAGCAGTTCTTC. The chain combines TRBV6-4 with TRBJ2-1; D may correspond to TRBD1 or TRBD2 (7 bases each). Germline CDR1 reads MRHNA; CDR2 reads SNTAGT. The CDR3 has 13 amino acids. Trimming cost V 11 bases and J 8 bases, with 19 bases left between them.